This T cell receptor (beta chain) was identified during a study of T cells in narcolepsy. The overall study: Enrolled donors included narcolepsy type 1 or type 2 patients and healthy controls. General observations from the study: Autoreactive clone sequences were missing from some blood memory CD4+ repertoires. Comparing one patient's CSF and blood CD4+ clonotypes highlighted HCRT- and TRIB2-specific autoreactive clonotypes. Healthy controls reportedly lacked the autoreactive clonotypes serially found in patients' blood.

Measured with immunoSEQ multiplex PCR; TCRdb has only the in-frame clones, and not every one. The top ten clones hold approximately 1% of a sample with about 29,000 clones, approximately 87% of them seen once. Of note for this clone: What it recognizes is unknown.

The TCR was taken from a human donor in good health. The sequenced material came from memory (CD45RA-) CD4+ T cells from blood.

CDR3 protein: CASSSGLAGGWETQYF. As DNA, the CDR3 is TGTGCCAGCAGCTCGGGACTAGCGGGGGGCTGGGAGACCCAGTACTTC. The V and J genes are TRBV5-6 and TRBJ2-5; TRBD2 matches at 15 bases. Germline assignment: CDR1 SGHDT and CDR2 YYEEEE. J lost 5 bases, V lost 3 bases, and 5 bases had no gene match. This CDR3 has 16 amino acids.